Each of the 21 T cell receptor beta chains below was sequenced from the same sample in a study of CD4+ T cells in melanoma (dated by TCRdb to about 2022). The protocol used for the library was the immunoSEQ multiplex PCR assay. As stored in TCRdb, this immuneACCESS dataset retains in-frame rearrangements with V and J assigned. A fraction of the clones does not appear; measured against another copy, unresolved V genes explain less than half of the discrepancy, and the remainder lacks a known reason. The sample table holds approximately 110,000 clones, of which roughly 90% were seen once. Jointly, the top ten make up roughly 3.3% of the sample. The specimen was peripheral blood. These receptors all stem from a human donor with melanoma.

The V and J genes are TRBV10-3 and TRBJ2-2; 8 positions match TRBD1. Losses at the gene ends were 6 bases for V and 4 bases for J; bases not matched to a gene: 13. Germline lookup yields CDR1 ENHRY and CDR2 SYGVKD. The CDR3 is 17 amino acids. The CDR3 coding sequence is TGTGCCATCAGGAACGGACAGGGCGGGTTTTTCACCGGGGAGCTGTTTTTT. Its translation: CAIRNGQGGFFTGELFF.

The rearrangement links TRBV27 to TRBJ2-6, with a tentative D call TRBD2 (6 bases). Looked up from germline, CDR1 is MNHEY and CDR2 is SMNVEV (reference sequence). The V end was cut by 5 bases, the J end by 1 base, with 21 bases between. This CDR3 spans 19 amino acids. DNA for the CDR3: TGTGCCAGCAGTCCTTTCTTTGGTGGGGGGATTTCTGGGGCCAACGTCCTGACTTTC. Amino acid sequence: CASSPFFGGGISGANVLTF.

CDR3 sequence (DNA): TGTGCCAGCAGCTTAAGGGGGAGCGGGGAGCTGTTTTTT. It encodes CASSLRGSGELFF. This chain links TRBV7-6 with TRBJ2-2, with a possible D match to TRBD1 (6 bases). The CDR3 consists of 13 residues. Germline-derived CDR1 and CDR2 are SGHVS and FNYEAQ. The V end lost 2 bases, the J end lost 7 bases, and 8 bases lay between the germline ends.

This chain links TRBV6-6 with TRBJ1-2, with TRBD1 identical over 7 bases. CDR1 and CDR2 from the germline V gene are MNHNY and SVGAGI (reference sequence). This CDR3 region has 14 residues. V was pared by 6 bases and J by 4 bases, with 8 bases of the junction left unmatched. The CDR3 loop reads CASRLDRSVYGYTF. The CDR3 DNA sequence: TGTGCCAGCAGATTGGACAGGAGCGTCTATGGCTACACCTTC.

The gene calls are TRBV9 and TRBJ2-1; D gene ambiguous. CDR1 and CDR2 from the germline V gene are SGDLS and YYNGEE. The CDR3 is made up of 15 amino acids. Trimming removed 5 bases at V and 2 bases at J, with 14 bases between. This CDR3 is CASSADLRPYNEQFF. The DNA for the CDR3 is TGTGCCAGCAGTGCAGACCTGAGACCCTACAATGAGCAGTTCTTC.

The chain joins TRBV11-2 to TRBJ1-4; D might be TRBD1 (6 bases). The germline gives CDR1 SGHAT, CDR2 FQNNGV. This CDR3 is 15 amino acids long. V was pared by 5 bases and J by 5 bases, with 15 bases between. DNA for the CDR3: TGTGCCAGCAGCGATAGCGACAGGAGAAATGAAAAACTGTTTTTT. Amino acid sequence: CASSDSDRRNEKLFF.

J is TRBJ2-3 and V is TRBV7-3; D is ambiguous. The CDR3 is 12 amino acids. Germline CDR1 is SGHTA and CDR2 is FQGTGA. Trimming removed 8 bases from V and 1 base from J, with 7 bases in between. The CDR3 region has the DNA TGTGCCAGCGGTTTGGGCACAGATACGCAGTATTTT. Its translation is CASGLGTDTQYF.

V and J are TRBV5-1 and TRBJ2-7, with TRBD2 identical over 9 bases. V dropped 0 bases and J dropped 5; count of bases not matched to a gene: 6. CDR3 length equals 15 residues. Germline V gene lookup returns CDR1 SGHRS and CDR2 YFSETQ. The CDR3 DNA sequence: TGCGCCAGCAGCTTGGACGTAGCGGGAGAGGACGAGCAGTACTTC. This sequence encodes CASSLDVAGEDEQYF.

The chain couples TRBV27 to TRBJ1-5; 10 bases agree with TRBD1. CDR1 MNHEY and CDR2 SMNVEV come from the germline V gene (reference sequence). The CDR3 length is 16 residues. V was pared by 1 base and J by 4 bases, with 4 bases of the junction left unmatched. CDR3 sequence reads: CASSLWGTGVNQPQHF. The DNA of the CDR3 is TGTGCCAGCAGTTTATGGGGGACAGGGGTGAATCAGCCCCAGCATTTT.

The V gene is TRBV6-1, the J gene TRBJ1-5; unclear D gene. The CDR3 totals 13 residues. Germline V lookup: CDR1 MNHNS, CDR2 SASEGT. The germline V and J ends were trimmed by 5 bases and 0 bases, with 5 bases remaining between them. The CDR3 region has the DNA TGTGCCAGCAGTCAGGTTAGCAATCAGCCCCAGCATTTT. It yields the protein CASSQVSNQPQHF.

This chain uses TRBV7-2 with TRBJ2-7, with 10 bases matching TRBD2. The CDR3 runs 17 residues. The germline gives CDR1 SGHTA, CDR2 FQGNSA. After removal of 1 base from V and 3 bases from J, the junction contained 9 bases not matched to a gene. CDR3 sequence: CASSLVGLAGVFYEQYF. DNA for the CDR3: TGTGCCAGCAGCTTAGTGGGGCTAGCGGGGGTATTCTACGAGCAGTACTTC.

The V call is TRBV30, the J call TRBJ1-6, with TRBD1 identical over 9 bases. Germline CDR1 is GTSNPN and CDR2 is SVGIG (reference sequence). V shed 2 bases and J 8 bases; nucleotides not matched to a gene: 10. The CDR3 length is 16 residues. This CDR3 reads CAWSLGTGNRDSPLHF. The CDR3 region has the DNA TGTGCCTGGAGTTTAGGGACAGGGAATAGAGATTCACCCCTCCACTTT.

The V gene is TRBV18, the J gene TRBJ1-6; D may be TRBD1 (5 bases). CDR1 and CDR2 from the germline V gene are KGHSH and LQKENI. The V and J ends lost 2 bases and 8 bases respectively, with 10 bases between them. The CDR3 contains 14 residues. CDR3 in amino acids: CASSPTDRDSPLHF. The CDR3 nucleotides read TGTGCCAGCTCACCAACAGACAGAGATTCACCCCTCCACTTT. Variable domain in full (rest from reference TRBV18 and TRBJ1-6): NAGVMQNPRHLVRRRGQEARLRCSPMKGHSHVYWYRQLPEEGLKFMVYLQKENIIDESGMPKERFSAEFPKEGPSILRIQQVVRGDSAAYFCASSPTDRDSPLHFGNGTRLTVT.

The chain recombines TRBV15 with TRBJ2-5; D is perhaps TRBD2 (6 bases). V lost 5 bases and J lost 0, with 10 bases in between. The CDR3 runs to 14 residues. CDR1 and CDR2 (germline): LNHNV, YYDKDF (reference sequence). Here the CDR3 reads CATSDGGDQETQYF. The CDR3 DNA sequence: TGTGCCACCAGCGACGGAGGGGACCAAGAGACCCAGTACTTC.

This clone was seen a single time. CDR3 sequence reads: CSVAEGNYGYTF. The CDR3 DNA reads as TGCAGCGTTGCGGAGGGGAACTATGGCTACACCTTC. The rearrangement links TRBV29-1 to TRBJ1-2; D perhaps matches TRBD1 (5 bases). This CDR3 has 12 amino acids. CDR1 is SQVTM and CDR2 is ANQGSEA in the germline V gene. V was shortened by 4 bases and J by 2 bases, with 8 bases between the two germline ends.

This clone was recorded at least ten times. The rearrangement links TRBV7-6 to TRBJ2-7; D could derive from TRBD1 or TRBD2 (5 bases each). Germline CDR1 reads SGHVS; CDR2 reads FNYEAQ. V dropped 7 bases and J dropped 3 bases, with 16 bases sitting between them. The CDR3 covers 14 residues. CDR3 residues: CASTLRLGDYEQYF. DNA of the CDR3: TGTGCCAGCACTCTAAGATTGGGGGACTACGAGCAGTACTTC. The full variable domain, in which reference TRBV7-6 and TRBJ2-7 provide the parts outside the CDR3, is GAGVSQSPRYKVTKRGQDVALRCDPISGHVSLYWYRQALGQGPEFLTYFNYEAQQDKSGLPNDRFSAERPEGSISTLTIQRTEQRDSAMYRCASTLRLGDYEQYFGPGTRLTVT.

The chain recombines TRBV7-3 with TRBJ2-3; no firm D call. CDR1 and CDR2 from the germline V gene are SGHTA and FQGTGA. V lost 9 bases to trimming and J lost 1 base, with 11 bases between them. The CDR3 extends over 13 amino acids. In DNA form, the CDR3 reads TGTGCCAGTAAGGCCTCTGGCACAGATACGCAGTATTTT. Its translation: CASKASGTDTQYF.

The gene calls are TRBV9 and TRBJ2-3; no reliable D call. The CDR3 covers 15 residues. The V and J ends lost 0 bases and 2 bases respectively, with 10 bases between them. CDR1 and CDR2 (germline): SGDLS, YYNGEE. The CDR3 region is CASSVGVGYTDTQYF. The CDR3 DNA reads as TGTGCCAGCAGCGTAGGTGTGGGGTACACAGATACGCAGTATTTT.

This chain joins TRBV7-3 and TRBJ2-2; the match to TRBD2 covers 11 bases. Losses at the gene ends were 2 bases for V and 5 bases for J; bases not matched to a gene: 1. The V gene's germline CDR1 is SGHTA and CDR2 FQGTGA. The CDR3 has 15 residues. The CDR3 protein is CASSLSSGRTGELFF. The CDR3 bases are TGTGCCAGCAGCTTATCTAGCGGGAGGACCGGGGAGCTGTTTTTT.

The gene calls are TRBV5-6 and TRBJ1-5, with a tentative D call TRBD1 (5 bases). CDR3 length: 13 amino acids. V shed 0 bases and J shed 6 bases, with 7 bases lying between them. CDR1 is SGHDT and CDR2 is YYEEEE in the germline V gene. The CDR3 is CASSLGGAQPQHF. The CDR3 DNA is TGTGCCAGCAGCTTGGGTGGGGCTCAGCCCCAGCATTTT.

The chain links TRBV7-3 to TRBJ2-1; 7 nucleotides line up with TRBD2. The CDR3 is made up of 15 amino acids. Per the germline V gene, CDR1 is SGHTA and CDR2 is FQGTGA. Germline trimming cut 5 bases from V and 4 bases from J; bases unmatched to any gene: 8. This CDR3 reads CASSKGLAEYNEQFF. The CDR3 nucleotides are TGTGCCAGCAGCAAAGGGCTAGCGGAATACAATGAGCAGTTCTTC.